This entry concerns a single TCR beta chain. The sample is drawn from a study of blood T cell repertoires in COVID-19. Across the whole study: T cells, B-cell-depleted T cells, or PBMCs provided the cDNA or gDNA that served as material.

Method: immunoSEQ multiplex PCR; TCRdb's copy keeps in-frame clones and lacks some. Altogether approximately 240,000 clones are present, 80% to 90% being singletons, with the ten largest covering 3% to 4%. Cohorts were based on clinical histories the participants reported. The CDR3 is 13 amino acids. V was pared by 3 bases and J by 3 bases, with 0 bases of the junction left unmatched. Germline V gives CDR1 LGHNA, CDR2 YNFKEQ. Sequencing input: PBMCs or T cells enriched from blood (not recorded which). This chain connects TRBV4-2 to TRBJ2-5, with 8 nucleotides matching TRBD2. The clonotype originates from a woman aged 18-29 years in a cohort exposed to, infected with or recovered from COVID-19 (not recorded which). The CDR3 region has the DNA TGTGCCAGCAGCCAGACTAGCGAAGAGACCCAGTACTTC. Amino acid sequence: CASSQTSEETQYF.